The 9 T cell receptor beta chains reported below all come from one sample, sequenced in a study of human T cells and chemical hapten exposure. Time point defined: patch test 2, 6 weeks after DPC sensitization. Noted treatment: therapeutic diphenylcyclopropenone sensitization with weekly scalp DPC. One entry per CDR3 protein, called by TCRdb with MiXCR from the RACE reads. The sample lists approximately 75,000 distinct CDR3 sequences; 8.5% were seen once. Here the sequenced sample was whole blood, taken in connection with sensitization to the hapten diphenylcyclopropenone (DPC). These receptors all come from a woman in her fifties or sixties with alopecia areata. Some clones in this sample may be carry-over from other donors' samples.

This clonotype was counted ten times or more. The chain recombines TRBV12-3 or TRBV12-4 with TRBJ1-6; possibly TRBD1 for D (5 bases). The CDR3 contains 15 residues. Trimming took 3 bases from V and 6 from J, leaving 12 bases between them. The CDR3, as DNA: TGTGCCAGCAGTTTCTCTGGGGCGGTTAATTCACCCCTCCACTTT. Translating it yields CASSFSGAVNSPLHF.

In its sample, this clonotype was seen many times. J is TRBJ1-2 and V is TRBV3-1; D is unresolved. V was trimmed by 2 bases and J by 2 bases, leaving 12 bases between them. The CDR3 covers 15 residues. The germline gives CDR1 LGHDT, CDR2 YNNKEL (reference sequence). CDR3: CASSQTSNPNYGYTF. The CDR3 region has the DNA TGTGCCAGCAGCCAAACTTCCAACCCCAACTATGGCTACACCTTC.

This clonotype was recorded many times. The chain couples TRBV12-3 or TRBV12-4 to TRBJ2-7; TRBD1 aligns across 10 bases. This CDR3 region has 13 residues. V shed 5 bases and J 5 bases; nucleotides not matched to a gene: 3. Written as DNA, the CDR3 is TGTGCCAGCAGTCCGGGACAGGGGAACGAGCAGTACTTC. Amino acid sequence: CASSPGQGNEQYF.

In DNA form, the CDR3 reads TGTGCCAGCAGCCCCTCCCCGACTCCAGCTAACTATGGCTACACCTTC. Translation: CASSPSPTPANYGYTF. This sequence joins TRBV7-2 and TRBJ1-2, with D unclear. V gave up 5 bases and J gave up 0 bases, with 16 bases separating them. This CDR3 is 16 amino acids long. Germline assignment: CDR1 SGHTA and CDR2 FQGNSA.

The V call is TRBV27, the J call TRBJ2-7; D possibly corresponds to TRBD2 (5 bases). The V gene lost 4 bases and the J gene lost 1 base, with 14 bases spanning the gap. This CDR3 spans 15 amino acids. Germline V CDR1 and CDR2: MNHEY, SMNVEV (reference sequence). For the CDR3, the DNA is TGTGCCAGCAGTTCCTGGACTTTAAGGTCCTACGAGCAGTACTTC. It encodes CASSSWTLRSYEQYF.

The table lists this clonotype with a few counts. This chain joins TRBV14 and TRBJ2-7, with D possibly being TRBD1 (6 bases). Germline V gene data show CDR1 as SGHDN and CDR2 as FVKESK. The CDR3 is made up of 14 amino acids. V was clipped by 0 bases and J by 4 bases, with 10 bases between them. The CDR3 here is CASSQETGLYEQYF. The CDR3 coding sequence is TGTGCCAGCAGCCAAGAAACAGGGCTTTACGAGCAGTACTTC.

This clonotype has just a few counts. The chain has TRBV12-3 or TRBV12-4 and TRBJ2-6, with D unresolved. V shed 6 bases and J shed 3 bases, with 12 bases lying between them. CDR3 length equals 15 residues. CDR3 amino acids: CASSRRLDGANVLTF. In nucleotides, the CDR3 is TGTGCCAGCAGCCGGAGATTGGATGGGGCCAACGTCCTGACTTTC.

This clonotype was counted between two and nine times. The V and J genes are TRBV28 and TRBJ1-1; 7 nucleotides align to TRBD1. Unmatched junction bases numbered 7, after V lost 4 bases and J lost 5 bases. The CDR3 covers 14 residues. CDR1 is MDHEN and CDR2 is SYDVKM in the germline V gene. CDR3 nucleotides: TGTGCCAGCAGTTCAGGCAGGGGGTGGACTGAAGCTTTCTTT. Translated: CASSSGRGWTEAFF.

Details on this clonotype: A clone one base away is much larger, so this may be a read error. The chain combines TRBV12-3 or TRBV12-4 with TRBJ1-5; D possibly corresponds to TRBD1 (6 bases). CDR3 length equals 14 residues. The CDR3 here is CATSRGGAGQPQHF. CDR3 in DNA: TGTGCCACCAGTCGCGGGGGGGCGGGTCAGCCCCAGCATTTT.